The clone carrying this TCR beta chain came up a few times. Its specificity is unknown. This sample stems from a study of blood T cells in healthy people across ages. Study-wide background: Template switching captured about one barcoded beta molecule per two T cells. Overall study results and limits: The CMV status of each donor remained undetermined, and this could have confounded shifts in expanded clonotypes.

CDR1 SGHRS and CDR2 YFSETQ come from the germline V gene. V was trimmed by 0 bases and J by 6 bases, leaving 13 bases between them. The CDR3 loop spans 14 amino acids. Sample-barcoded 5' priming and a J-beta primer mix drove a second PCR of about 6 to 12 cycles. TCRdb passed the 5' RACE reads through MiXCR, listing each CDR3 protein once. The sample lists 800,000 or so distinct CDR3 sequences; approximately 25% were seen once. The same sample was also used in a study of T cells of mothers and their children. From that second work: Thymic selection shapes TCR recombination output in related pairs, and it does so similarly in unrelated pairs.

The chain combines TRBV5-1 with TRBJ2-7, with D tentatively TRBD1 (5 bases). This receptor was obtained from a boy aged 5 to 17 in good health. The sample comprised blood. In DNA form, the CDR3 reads TGCGCCAGCAGCTTGGGTAACAGGTTGAGCGAGCAGTACTTC. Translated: CASSLGNRLSEQYF.